The clone carrying this T cell receptor beta chain was observed a handful of times. This specimen belongs to a study of blood T cell repertoires in COVID-19. The table came from immunoSEQ multiplex PCR; TCRdb's copy has only in-frame clones and leaves some out. The sample includes over 60,000 clones, 86% seen only once; the top ten take about a tenth. CDR1 is KGHSH and CDR2 is LQKENI in the germline V gene. This CDR3 spans 16 amino acids. Germline trimming cut 4 bases from V and 3 bases from J; bases unmatched to any gene: 10. The chain joins TRBV18 to TRBJ2-7; 9 nucleotides line up with TRBD1. The source material was peripheral blood. This clonotype originated in a man aged 70-80 years with active or convalescent COVID-19. The CDR3 DNA follows: TGTGCCAGCTCACGGTTACCGGGACAGGGAAGCTACGAGCAGTACTTC. Protein product: CASSRLPGQGSYEQYF.